This T cell receptor (beta chain) is from a study of cytomegalovirus exposure and HLA in healthy donors. Per the germline V gene, CDR1 is SGDLS and CDR2 is YYNGEE. Trimming stripped 4 bases from V and 6 bases from J, with 18 bases between. The CDR3 length is 15 residues. The PCR contained 60 Vbeta and 13 Jbeta primers. Clones were sequenced by immunoSEQ multiplex PCR, and TCRdb holds only the in-frame ones, with some missing. The sample contains about 59,000 clones, roughly 83% of which appear only once. This clone was counted between two and nine times. The sequence came from a human donor in good health. This chain uses TRBV9 with TRBJ2-3, with a weak D call TRBD1 (5 bases). The specimen sequenced was PBMCs. DNA for the CDR3: TGTGCCAGCAGCCGCAGGACACGGAGTAATGATACGCAGTATTTT. This translates into CASSRRTRSNDTQYF.